Included here is one TCR beta chain sequence, with context. As yet, its antigen is unknown. This entry belongs to a study of cytomegalovirus exposure and HLA in healthy donors. The wider study: The 100 million to 120 million unique TCR beta sequences, from around 200 million T cells, were found by an earlier analysis. Study observations and caveats: As a later analysis revealed, most CMV-associated TCR beta chains appeared HLA-restricted. In a later analysis, TCR beta V- and J-gene trimming showed a link to a missense DCLRE1C variant. A prior analysis recorded that most TCR beta V segments were productive about 87% or about 30% of the time.

The CDR3 extends over 13 amino acids. Germline V CDR1 and CDR2: SGHVS, FNYEAQ. Germline trimming cut 4 bases from V and 6 bases from J; bases unmatched to any gene: 3. Use of 60 Vbeta and 13 Jbeta primers characterized the PCR. Profiling relied on immunoSEQ multiplex PCR, and the TCRdb table lists in-frame clones only, not all of them. Of fewer than 65,000 clones detected, approximately 76% appear once; the ten largest clones hold 5% to 7%. Specimen: PBMCs. The rearrangement joins TRBV7-6 to TRBJ2-7, with 10 bases aligning to TRBD1. This receptor was obtained from a man aged 50 to 59 in good health and CMV-seronegative. DNA of the CDR3: TGTGCCAGCAGCTACGGGACAGGGGTCGAGCAGTACTTC. Translated: CASSYGTGVEQYF.